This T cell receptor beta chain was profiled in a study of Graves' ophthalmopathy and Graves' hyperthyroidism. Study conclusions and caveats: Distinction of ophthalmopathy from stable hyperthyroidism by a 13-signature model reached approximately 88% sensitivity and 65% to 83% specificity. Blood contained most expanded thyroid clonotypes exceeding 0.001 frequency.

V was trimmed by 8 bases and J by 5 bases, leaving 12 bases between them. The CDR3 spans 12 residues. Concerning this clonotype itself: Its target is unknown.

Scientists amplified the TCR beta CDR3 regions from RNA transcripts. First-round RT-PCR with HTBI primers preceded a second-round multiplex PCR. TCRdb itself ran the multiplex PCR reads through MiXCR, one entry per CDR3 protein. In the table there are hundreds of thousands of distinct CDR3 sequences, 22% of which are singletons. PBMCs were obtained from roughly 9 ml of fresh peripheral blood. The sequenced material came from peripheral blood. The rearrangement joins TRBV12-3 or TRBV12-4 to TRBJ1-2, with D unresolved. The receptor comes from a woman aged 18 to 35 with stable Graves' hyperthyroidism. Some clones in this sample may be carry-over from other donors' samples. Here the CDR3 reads CASALSRYGYTF. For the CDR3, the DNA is TGTGCCAGCGCTCTGAGCCGGTATGGCTACACCTTC.